A selection of T cell receptor beta chains follows, all from one sample in a study of post-analysis software for immune sequencing data. Via MiXCR, TCRdb re-called the PCR reads, giving one row per CDR3 protein. The data hold about 770,000 distinct CDR3 sequences, with around 45% observed a single time. The sequenced sample consisted of blood. These receptors were obtained from a girl aged 5 to 17 with multiple sclerosis. CDR3s include the opening cysteine and the closing phenylalanine or tryptophan. The D gene is left open where the match is weak.

j_call: TRBJ1-2; d_call: .; v_call: TRBV20-1; cdr3_aa: CSAAGPQGPSGGYTF
j_call: TRBJ2-1; d_call: .; v_call: TRBV12-3/TRBV12-4; cdr3_aa: CASNPDNYNEQFF
j_call: TRBJ1-1; d_call: TRBD1; v_call: TRBV29-1; cdr3_aa: CSGGTGGTEAFF
j_call: TRBJ2-7; d_call: TRBD2; v_call: TRBV6-6; cdr3_aa: CASSYSTSGRAWDEQYF
j_call: TRBJ2-1; d_call: .; v_call: TRBV9; cdr3_aa: CASSANPLLGQDRSQFF
j_call: TRBJ1-2; d_call: .; v_call: TRBV12-3/TRBV12-4; cdr3_aa: CASSPRRGCYGYTF
j_call: TRBJ2-1; d_call: TRBD1; v_call: TRBV7-2; cdr3_aa: CASSSEQGAPSYNEQFF
j_call: .; d_call: .; v_call: TRBV4-3; cdr3_aa: CASSYVGDFYEQYF
j_call: TRBJ2-7; d_call: TRBD2; v_call: TRBV12-3/TRBV12-4; cdr3_aa: CASRSTSGVSYEQYF
j_call: TRBJ2-7; d_call: .; v_call: TRBV27; cdr3_aa: CASSLTTGASSYEQYF
j_call: TRBJ2-7; d_call: TRBD1; v_call: TRBV12-3/TRBV12-4; cdr3_aa: CASSITGAHSYEQYF
j_call: TRBJ2-3; d_call: .; v_call: TRBV11-2; cdr3_aa: CASSLEDRGTQQYF
j_call: TRBJ2-5; d_call: TRBD1; v_call: TRBV29-1; cdr3_aa: CSLTRTGEETQYF
j_call: TRBJ1-2; d_call: .; v_call: TRBV12-3/TRBV12-4; cdr3_aa: CASRPGTGTNPYGYTF
j_call: TRBJ2-3; d_call: TRBD2; v_call: TRBV7-8; cdr3_aa: CASSLAWTRSTDTQYF
j_call: TRBJ1-2; d_call: .; v_call: TRBV7-2; cdr3_aa: CASSGGGGRLVYGYTF
j_call: TRBJ2-7; d_call: .; v_call: TRBV28; cdr3_aa: CASSLFYEQYF
j_call: TRBJ2-7; d_call: .; v_call: TRBV13; cdr3_aa: CASKRGGDYEQYF
j_call: TRBJ2-2; d_call: .; v_call: TRBV10-3; cdr3_aa: CAISETGELFF
j_call: .; d_call: .; v_call: TRBV7-8; cdr3_aa: CASSPSGLGGYEQYF
j_call: TRBJ2-7; d_call: .; v_call: TRBV3-1; cdr3_aa: CASSQEEQTMSYEQYF
j_call: TRBJ2-1; d_call: TRBD2; v_call: TRBV7-9; cdr3_aa: CASSSGGAGDNEQFF
j_call: TRBJ2-6; d_call: .; v_call: TRBV7-9; cdr3_aa: CASSPTGRSSGANVLTF
j_call: TRBJ1-2; d_call: .; v_call: TRBV6-5; cdr3_aa: CASGSVGPYGYTF
j_call: TRBJ2-1; d_call: .; v_call: TRBV20-1; cdr3_aa: CSARAPTDPSYNEQFF